The entry that follows covers one T cell receptor (beta chain) sequence. Its antigen remains unidentified. This record comes from a study of cytomegalovirus exposure and HLA in healthy donors. About the research overall: Of around 400 genotyped donors, roughly 81% grouped in the Caucasian-associated ancestry cluster.

PCR involved 60 Vbeta and 13 Jbeta primers. The method was immunoSEQ multiplex PCR; TCRdb's version includes in-frame clones alone and lacks a portion of them. The sample includes more than 95,000 clones, roughly 80% seen only once; the top ten take over 15%. General study points: The study had only CMV serostatus as immune exposure information.

The source of this sequence is a man aged 18-30 years in good health and CMV-seropositive. Sequencing was carried out using PBMCs.

The chain's CDR3 is CASLPWGTGASYEQYF. The CDR3 nucleotides are TGTGCCAGCTTGCCATGGGGGACAGGGGCCTCCTACGAGCAGTACTTC. The rearrangement joins TRBV28 to TRBJ2-7; 10 nucleotides match TRBD1. V was pared by 8 bases and J by 0 bases, with 10 bases of the junction left unmatched. CDR3 length equals 16 residues. Germline-derived CDR1 and CDR2 are MDHEN and SYDVKM.